The subject of this entry is one T cell receptor beta chain. V was shortened by 2 bases and J by 8 bases, with 21 bases between the two germline ends. CDR3 length: 16 amino acids. CDR1 and CDR2 from the germline V gene are MNHNS and SASEGT. Sequenced by immunoSEQ multiplex PCR; TCRdb stores in-frame clones only, minus some. The sample has 300,000 to 400,000 clones; around 88% are singletons. This entry belongs to a study of blood T cell repertoires in COVID-19. This receptor was identified in a woman in her 30s with COVID-19, enrolled during active disease. The chain couples TRBV6-1 to TRBJ1-2, with unresolved D. Sequencing used peripheral blood. CDR3 DNA sequence: TGTGCCAGCAGTGAATATCTAACACCGCTAGGATCCGGCTACACCTTC. Amino acid sequence: CASSEYLTPLGSGYTF.